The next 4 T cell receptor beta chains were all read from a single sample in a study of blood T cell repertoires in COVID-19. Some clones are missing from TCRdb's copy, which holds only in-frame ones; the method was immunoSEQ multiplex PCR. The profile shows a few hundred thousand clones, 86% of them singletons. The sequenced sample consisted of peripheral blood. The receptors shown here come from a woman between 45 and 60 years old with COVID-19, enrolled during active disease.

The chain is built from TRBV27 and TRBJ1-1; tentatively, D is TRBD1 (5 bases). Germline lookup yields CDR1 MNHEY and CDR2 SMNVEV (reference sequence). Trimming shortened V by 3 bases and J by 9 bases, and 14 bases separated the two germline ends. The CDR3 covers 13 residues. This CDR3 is CASSFPGRGKAFF. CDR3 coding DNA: TGTGCCAGCAGTTTTCCAGGAAGGGGTAAAGCTTTCTTT.

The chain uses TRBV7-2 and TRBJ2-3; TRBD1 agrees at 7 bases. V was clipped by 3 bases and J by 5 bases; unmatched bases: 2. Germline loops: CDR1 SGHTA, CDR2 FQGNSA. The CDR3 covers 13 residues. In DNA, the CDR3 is TGTGCCAGCAGCTTGGGACAGAAAGATACGCAGTATTTT. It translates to CASSLGQKDTQYF.

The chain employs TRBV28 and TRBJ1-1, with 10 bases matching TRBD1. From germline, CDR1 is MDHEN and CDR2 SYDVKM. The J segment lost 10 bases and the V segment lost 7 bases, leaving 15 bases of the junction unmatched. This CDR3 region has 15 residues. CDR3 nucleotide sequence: TGTGCCAGCACCCTGACAGGGGGCGGGGTGGTGGGAGCTTTCTTT. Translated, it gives CASTLTGGGVVGAFF. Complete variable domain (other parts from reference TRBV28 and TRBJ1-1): DVKVTQSSRYLVKRTGEKVFLECVQDMDHENMFWYRQDPGLGLRLIYFSYDVKMKEKGDIPEGYSVSREKKERFSLILESASTNQTSMYLCASTLTGGGVVGAFFGQGTRLTVV.

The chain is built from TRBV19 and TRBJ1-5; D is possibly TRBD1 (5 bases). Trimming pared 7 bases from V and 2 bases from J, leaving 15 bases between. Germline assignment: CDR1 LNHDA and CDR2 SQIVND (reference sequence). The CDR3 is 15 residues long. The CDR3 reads CASTPVWGGNQPQHF. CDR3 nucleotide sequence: TGTGCCAGTACCCCTGTTTGGGGGGGCAATCAGCCCCAGCATTTT.